This T cell receptor beta chain was recorded in a study of vaccination effects on CD4 cells after COVID-19. Across the whole study: Vaccination of participants consisted of two doses of either the BNT162b2 or mRNA-1273 vaccine.

Profiled with immunoSEQ multiplex PCR; TCRdb holds only in-frame clones, not every one. The sample shows around 60,000 clones, 65% to 80% of them seen only once. Culture lasted over 9 days before CD4+ T cell isolation. None of the vaccinated had previously contracted SARS-CoV-2, and their nucleocapsid antibodies tested negative. Replacing half the medium with IL-2 medium was done on days 3 and 7. Germline CDR1 SGHTA, CDR2 FQGNSA. This CDR3 is 16 amino acids long. V shed 0 bases and J shed 2 bases, with 13 bases lying between them. Study-wide points: Clonal contraction was marked in infection- and vaccine-induced clones late after vaccination.

As concerns this clone: The antigen remains unidentified.

The material sequenced was CD4+ T cells from PBMCs cultured without peptide, taken before COVID-19 vaccination. The chain joins TRBV7-2 to TRBJ1-1; D gene ambiguous. This receptor was identified in a human donor who received a COVID-19 vaccine. CDR3 sequence reads: CASSLARGVGNTEAFF. For the CDR3, the DNA is TGTGCCAGCAGCTTAGCGCGGGGAGTAGGAAACACTGAAGCTTTCTTT. The complete variable domain, with remaining parts taken from reference TRBV7-2 and TRBJ1-1, reads GAGVSQSPSNKVTEKGKDVELRCDPISGHTALYWYRQSLGQGLEFLIYFQGNSAPDKSGLPSDRFSAERTGGSVSTLTIQRTQQEDSAVYLCASSLARGVGNTEAFFGQGTRLTVV.